This TCR beta chain stems from a study of blood T cell repertoires in COVID-19. Whole-study context: From the United States, Italy and Spain came samples of acute and convalescent COVID-19. Sources were T cells, B-cell-depleted T cells, or PBMCs; the material itself was cDNA or gDNA.

This clone appeared once. The V end lost 2 bases, the J end lost 2 bases, and 12 bases lay between the germline ends. Germline V gives CDR1 LNHDA, CDR2 SQIVND (reference sequence). The CDR3 is made up of 16 amino acids. The authors' processing: Using reference gene primer amplification, nucleated cell counts were estimated. Some clones are missing from TCRdb's copy, which holds only in-frame ones; the method was immunoSEQ multiplex PCR. V, J and clone size are those of that table, while D and trimming were read from the DNA. Of about 98,000 clones listed, around 87% were seen once; the top ten hold around 3%.

This receptor was identified in a man aged 50 or older with active or convalescent COVID-19. The sample comprised peripheral blood. The rearrangement links TRBV19 to TRBJ1-4, with a tentative D call TRBD1 (6 bases). The CDR3 sequence: CASSISGTTTNEKLFF. The CDR3, as DNA: TGTGCCAGTAGTATATCCGGGACAACGACTAATGAAAAACTGTTTTTT. Full variable domain (missing parts from reference TRBV19 and TRBJ1-4): DGGITQSPKYLFRKEGQNVTLSCEQNLNHDAMYWYRQDPGQGLRLIYYSQIVNDFQKGDIAEGYSVSREKKESFPLTVTSAQKNPTAFYLCASSISGTTTNEKLFFGSGTQLSVL.